This entry is about one TCR beta chain. The data belong to a study of CD8+ T cells in alopecia areata. RNA extraction was followed by reverse transcription into cDNA, which acted as the sequencing template. The repertoire was sequenced with immunoSEQ multiplex PCR; TCRdb's copy has only in-frame clones and lacks some. In the table there are about 160,000 clones, roughly two thirds of which are singletons. The CDR3 covers 16 residues. Germline V gene data show CDR1 as LNHNV and CDR2 as YYDKDF (reference sequence). V lost 2 bases and J lost 4, with 14 bases in between. Treatment denoted: oral pan-JAK inhibitor, 5-10 mg twice daily.

The material sequenced was CD4+ T cells sorted from blood, taken at week 4, from a patient treated with tofacitinib. The chain links TRBV15 to TRBJ1-4; D not certain. The source is a human donor with alopecia areata. CDR3 sequence (DNA): TGTGCCACCAGCAGACTGCCCACGGGCAGTAATGAAAAACTGTTTTTT. It yields the protein CATSRLPTGSNEKLFF. The variable domain in full, completed from reference TRBV15 and TRBJ1-4, reads DAMVIQNPRYQVTQFGKPVTLSCSQTLNHNVMYWYQQKSSQAPKLLFHYYDKDFNNEADTPDNFQSRRPNTSFCFLDIRSPGLGDTAMYLCATSRLPTGSNEKLFFGSGTQLSVL.